The present TCR beta chain was sequenced within a study of T-cell reconstitution after alpha-beta-depleted transplantation in children. Findings and caveats of the study: Several hundred rapidly expanded clones from non-depleted graft cells reportedly supplied alpha-beta T cells about two months post-transplant. Diversity and T-cell counts at one year after transplant derived mostly from new T cells.

Comment on this clonotype: The antigen remains undetermined.

Preparation of the TCRbeta library used unique molecular identifiers. A single record per CDR3 protein comes from TCRdb applying MiXCR to the PCR reads. The table shows 800,000 to 1,000,000 distinct CDR3 sequences, with about 29% occurring only once. The J segment lost 6 bases and the V segment lost 0 bases, leaving 12 bases of the junction unmatched. The CDR3 loop spans 17 amino acids. CDR1 SGHRS and CDR2 YFSETQ come from the germline V gene. The gene calls are TRBV5-1 and TRBJ1-2, with 9 bases fitting TRBD1. The receptor's source is a boy under two years old who had a stem cell transplant for SCID, so the T cells may come from the graft donor. Sample: PBMCs, mostly from graft donor cells, taken 360 days after TCRalphabeta/CD19-depleted stem cell transplant. The DNA for the CDR3 is TGCGCCAGCAGCTTGGGATTGGGGACAGGGTCGGAAAATGGCTACACCTTC. Residues: CASSLGLGTGSENGYTF.